One sample yielded the 19 T cell receptor beta chains listed below, sequenced in a study of shared clonotypes between healthy human individuals. Naivety among CD8 cells was defined by CD45RO negativity and positive CCR7 selection, thereby excluding terminally differentiated effector memory CD45RA+ cells. Clones were sequenced by immunoSEQ multiplex PCR, and TCRdb holds only the in-frame ones, with some missing. The table has 550,000 to 750,000 clones, about 92% seen once. Sequences were obtained from naive CD8+ T cells sorted from blood. The receptors shown here come from a man between 25 and 39 years old in good health.

The rearrangement links TRBV9 to TRBJ2-1, with D unclear. V lost 6 bases, J lost 7 bases, and 17 bases lay in between. CDR3 length: 14 residues. Per the germline V gene, CDR1 is SGDLS and CDR2 is YYNGEE. The CDR3 region has the DNA TGTGCCAGCAACCGGAGTGAGTGCCTTAATGAGCAGTTCTTC. Its protein product is CASNRSECLNEQFF.

The J gene is TRBJ1-4, the V gene TRBV7-9; 9 nucleotides agree with TRBD1. J was trimmed by 5 bases and V by 4 bases; bases with no gene match: 8. The germline gives CDR1 SEHNR, CDR2 FQNEAQ (reference sequence). The CDR3 extends over 16 amino acids. The CDR3 nucleotides are TGTGCCAGCAGCTCTCTCCGGGGACAGGGAAATGAAAAACTGTTTTTT. Protein: CASSSLRGQGNEKLFF.

This chain uses TRBV2 with TRBJ1-5; D is unclear. V lost 6 bases, J lost 0 bases, and 18 bases lay in between. The germline V gene has CDR1 SNHLY and CDR2 FYNNEI. The CDR3 loop spans 17 amino acids. The CDR3 spells CASRKPGMADSNQPQHF. In DNA form, the CDR3 reads TGTGCCAGCAGAAAACCCGGGATGGCCGATAGCAATCAGCCCCAGCATTTT.

This clone was observed a few times. The chain couples TRBV9 to TRBJ2-7; TRBD2 is a possible D gene (7 bases). The CDR3 runs 15 residues. The germline gives CDR1 SGDLS, CDR2 YYNGEE. Trimming pared 4 bases from V and 0 bases from J, leaving 14 bases between. CDR3 in amino acids: CASSPGGASSYEQYF. CDR3 in DNA: TGTGCCAGCAGCCCGGGGGGCGCCAGCTCCTACGAGCAGTACTTC.

The chain uses TRBV11-3 and TRBJ2-1; 12 bases agree with TRBD2. The CDR3 spans 15 residues. Trimming removed 6 bases from V and 7 bases from J; junction bases left unmatched: 7. Looked up from germline, CDR1 is SGHNT and CDR2 is YENEEA. The CDR3 reads CASSSRLAGVNEQFF. DNA for the CDR3: TGTGCCAGCAGTTCCAGACTAGCGGGAGTGAATGAGCAGTTCTTC.

The CDR3: CASSLVAEKAYNEQFF. The CDR3 coding sequence is TGTGCCAGCAGCTTGGTAGCGGAGAAAGCCTACAATGAGCAGTTCTTC. This chain connects TRBV13 to TRBJ2-1, with a possible D match to TRBD2 (6 bases). CDR3 length equals 16 residues. Per the germline V gene, CDR1 is PRHDT and CDR2 is FYEKMQ (reference sequence). The V end lost 3 bases, the J end lost 2 bases, and 14 bases lay between the germline ends.

This rearrangement joins TRBV2 to TRBJ2-1; D ambiguous. This CDR3 contains 11 residues. The V gene lost 11 bases and the J gene lost 3 bases, with 8 bases spanning the gap. Per the germline V gene, CDR1 is SNHLY and CDR2 is FYNNEI. In nucleotides, the CDR3 is TGTGCCGTTCCCGACTACAATGAGCAGTTCTTC. It encodes CAVPDYNEQFF.

The chain recombines TRBV10-3 with TRBJ2-2; perhaps TRBD2 as D (5 bases). Trimming shortened V by 4 bases and J by 5 bases, and 11 bases separated the two germline ends. The CDR3 loop spans 14 amino acids. Germline-derived CDR1 and CDR2 are ENHRY and SYGVKD. CDR3 region: CAISGGPRTGELFF. CDR3 coding DNA: TGTGCCATCAGTGGAGGGCCGCGGACCGGGGAGCTGTTTTTT.

The rearrangement joins TRBV30 to TRBJ2-7, with D possibly TRBD2 on 5 matching bases. CDR1 and CDR2 (germline): GTSNPN, SVGIG (reference sequence). V dropped 0 bases and J dropped 3 bases, with 9 bases sitting between them. There are 13 residues in the CDR3. CDR3 loop: CAWSVRSGYEQYF. CDR3 in DNA: TGTGCCTGGAGTGTACGAAGCGGCTACGAGCAGTACTTC.

The V call is TRBV27, the J call TRBJ2-7, with D tentatively TRBD2 (7 bases). Trimming took off 5 bases at V and 3 bases at J, with 23 bases between the two ends. Germline V gene data show CDR1 as MNHEY and CDR2 as SMNVEV (reference sequence). This CDR3 region has 17 residues. Here the CDR3 reads CASSTTIAGASSYEQYF. The CDR3 DNA follows: TGTGCCAGCAGTACCACCATCGCGGGGGCGTCTAGCTACGAGCAGTACTTC.

The chain has TRBV28 and TRBJ2-7; 11 bases match TRBD2. Looked up from germline, CDR1 is MDHEN and CDR2 is SYDVKM. The V gene end was trimmed by 3 bases and the J gene end by 6 bases; junction bases not matched to a gene: 4. The CDR3 is made up of 14 amino acids. DNA of the CDR3: TGTGCCAGCAGTTTCCTAGCGGGAGGAGCCGAGCAGTACTTC. Amino acids: CASSFLAGGAEQYF. The variable domain in full, completed from reference TRBV28 and TRBJ2-7, reads DVKVTQSSRYLVKRTGEKVFLECVQDMDHENMFWYRQDPGLGLRLIYFSYDVKMKEKGDIPEGYSVSREKKERFSLILESASTNQTSMYLCASSFLAGGAEQYFGPGTRLTVT.

The V call is TRBV5-1, the J call TRBJ2-7, with no clear D. This CDR3 has 14 amino acids. Trimming took off 0 bases at V and 3 bases at J, with 10 bases between the two ends. Per the germline V gene, CDR1 is SGHRS and CDR2 is YFSETQ. The CDR3 reads CASSLGVTSYEQYF. The CDR3 DNA reads as TGCGCCAGCAGCTTGGGGGTTACCAGCTACGAGCAGTACTTC.

With regard to this clone: Other DNA sequences from this sample encode an identical CDR3 as well. The chain joins TRBV29-1 to TRBJ2-1; 9 nucleotides match TRBD2. After removal of 3 bases from V and 3 bases from J, the junction contained 6 bases not matched to a gene. The CDR3 is 15 residues long. Germline V gene sequence: CDR1 SQVTM, CDR2 ANQGSEA. Here the CDR3 reads CSVEGAGGNYNEQFF. In DNA, the CDR3 is TGCAGCGTTGAGGGAGCGGGAGGAAACTACAATGAGCAGTTCTTC.

This chain uses TRBV21-1 with TRBJ1-5; the D call of TRBD1 is as the table states it, not checked on the DNA. TRBV21-1 constitutes a pseudogene. The CDR3 runs to 16 residues. DNA of the CDR3: TGTGCCAGCAGCAAAGGGACAGGGGATAGCAATCAGCCCCAGCATTTT. Encoded protein: CASSKGTGDSNQPQHF.

The CDR3 sequence: CASSFDGSYNEQFF. Here the CDR3 DNA reads TGTGCCAGCAGTTTTGACGGGAGCTACAATGAGCAGTTCTTC. This chain connects TRBV28 to TRBJ2-1; D is possibly TRBD2 (6 bases). CDR1 is MDHEN and CDR2 is SYDVKM in the germline V gene. This CDR3 is 14 amino acids long. Trimming took off 3 bases at V and 3 bases at J, with 9 bases between the two ends.

This sequence joins TRBV10-3 and TRBJ2-5; D is unclear. V lost 2 bases to trimming and J lost 4 bases, with 8 bases between them. This CDR3 is 13 amino acids long. Looked up from germline, CDR1 is ENHRY and CDR2 is SYGVKD. CDR3 sequence reads: CAISESSRETQYF. For the CDR3, the DNA is TGTGCCATCAGTGAGAGTAGCCGAGAGACCCAGTACTTC.

This chain links TRBV5-4 with TRBJ2-2; D might be TRBD1 (6 bases). V shed 0 bases and J shed 1 base, with 13 bases lying between them. The germline CDR1 and CDR2 sequences are SGHNT and YYREEE (reference sequence). CDR3 length: 17 amino acids. The DNA of the CDR3 is TGTGCCAGCAGCTTGGACAGGGAAAGTTTGAACACCGGGGAGCTGTTTTTT. Amino acid sequence: CASSLDRESLNTGELFF.

The rearrangement links TRBV6-5 to TRBJ2-1; 7 nucleotides line up with TRBD2. Germline CDR1 reads MNHEY; CDR2 reads SVGAGI. J gave up 2 bases and V 6 bases, and 7 bases lay outside the gene matches. The CDR3 runs to 15 residues. The CDR3 region has the DNA TGTGCCAGCAGGGGGGGGACGGGAACCTACAATGAGCAGTTCTTC. Amino acid sequence: CASRGGTGTYNEQFF.

The V call is TRBV27, the J call TRBJ2-7, with D perhaps matching TRBD2 (6 bases). The CDR3 sequence is 14 residues long. From germline, CDR1 is MNHEY and CDR2 SMNVEV (reference sequence). The V end lost 5 bases, the J end lost 4 bases, and 15 bases lay between the germline ends. DNA of the CDR3: TGTGCCAGCAGTCCAACACTAGCACGGTACGAGCAGTACTTC. It codes for CASSPTLARYEQYF.